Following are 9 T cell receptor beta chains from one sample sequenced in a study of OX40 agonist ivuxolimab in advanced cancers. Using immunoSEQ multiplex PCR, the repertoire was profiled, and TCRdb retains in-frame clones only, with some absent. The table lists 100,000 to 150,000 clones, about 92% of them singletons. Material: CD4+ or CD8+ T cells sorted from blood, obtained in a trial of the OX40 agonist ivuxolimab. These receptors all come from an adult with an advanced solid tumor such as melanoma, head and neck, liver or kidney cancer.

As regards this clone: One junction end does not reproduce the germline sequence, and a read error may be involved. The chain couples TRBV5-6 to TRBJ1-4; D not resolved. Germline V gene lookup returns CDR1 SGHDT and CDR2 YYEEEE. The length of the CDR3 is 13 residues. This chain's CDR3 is CASTLVGNEKLFF. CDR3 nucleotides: TGTGCCAGCACCTTGGTGGGGAATGAAAAACTGTTTTTT.

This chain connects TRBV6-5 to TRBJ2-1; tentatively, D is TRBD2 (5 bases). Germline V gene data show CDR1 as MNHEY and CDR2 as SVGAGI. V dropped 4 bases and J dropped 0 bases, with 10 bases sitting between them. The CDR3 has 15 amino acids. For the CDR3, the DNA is TGTGCCAGCAGTTCGAGGACTCCCTCCTACAATGAGCAGTTCTTC. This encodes CASSSRTPSYNEQFF.

CDR3 residues: CASSATGRYTEAFF. For the CDR3, the DNA is TGCGCCAGCAGTGCGACAGGACGGTACACTGAAGCTTTCTTT. The rearrangement uses TRBV10-1 and TRBJ1-1; TRBD1 might be the D (6 bases). V dropped 4 bases and J dropped 3 bases, with 12 bases sitting between them. Germline CDR1 is WNHNN and CDR2 is SYGVQD (reference sequence). The CDR3 consists of 14 residues.

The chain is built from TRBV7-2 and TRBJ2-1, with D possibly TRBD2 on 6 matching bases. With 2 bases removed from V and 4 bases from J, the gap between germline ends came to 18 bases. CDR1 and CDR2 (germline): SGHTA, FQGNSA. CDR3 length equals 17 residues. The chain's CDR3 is CASSLRGGVALYNEQFF. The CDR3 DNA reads TGTGCCAGCAGCTTAAGGGGCGGGGTAGCGCTGTACAATGAGCAGTTCTTC.

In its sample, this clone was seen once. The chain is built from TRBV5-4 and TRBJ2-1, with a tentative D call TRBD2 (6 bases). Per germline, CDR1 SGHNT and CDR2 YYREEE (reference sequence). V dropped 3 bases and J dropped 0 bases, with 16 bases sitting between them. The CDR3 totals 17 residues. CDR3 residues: CASSSLAGQFSYNEQFF. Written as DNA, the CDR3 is TGTGCCAGCAGCTCCTTGGCGGGGCAATTCTCCTACAATGAGCAGTTCTTC.

DNA of the CDR3: TGTGCCATCGGAGGGACAGAAGAGACCCAGTACTTC. It specifies CAIGGTEETQYF. The genes are TRBV10-3 and TRBJ2-5; D is possibly TRBD1 (7 bases). Germline CDR1 and CDR2: ENHRY and SYGVKD. V gave up 8 bases and J gave up 3 bases, with 10 bases separating them. The CDR3 spans 12 residues.

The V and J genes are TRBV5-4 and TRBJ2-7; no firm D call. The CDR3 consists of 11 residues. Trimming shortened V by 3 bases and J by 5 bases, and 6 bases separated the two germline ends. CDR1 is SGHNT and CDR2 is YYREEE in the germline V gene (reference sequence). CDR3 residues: CASSSQNEQYF. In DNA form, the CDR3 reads TGTGCCAGCAGCTCTCAAAACGAGCAGTACTTC.

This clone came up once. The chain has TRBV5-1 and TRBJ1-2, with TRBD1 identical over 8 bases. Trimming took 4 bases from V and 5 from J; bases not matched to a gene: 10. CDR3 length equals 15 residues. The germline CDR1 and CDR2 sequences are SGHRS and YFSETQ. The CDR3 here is CASSPLYTGGYGYTF. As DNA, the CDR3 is TGCGCCAGCAGCCCCCTTTACACAGGGGGTTATGGCTACACCTTC.

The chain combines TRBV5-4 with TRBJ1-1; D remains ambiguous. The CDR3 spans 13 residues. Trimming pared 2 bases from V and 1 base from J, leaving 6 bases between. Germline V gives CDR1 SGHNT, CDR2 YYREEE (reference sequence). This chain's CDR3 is CASSLPGNTEAFF. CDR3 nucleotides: TGTGCCAGCAGCTTACCCGGGAACACTGAAGCTTTCTTT.